A single sample gave rise to the 7 T cell receptor beta chains below, sequenced in a study of shared clonotypes between healthy human individuals. Clones were sequenced by immunoSEQ multiplex PCR, and TCRdb holds only the in-frame ones, with some missing. The sample consists of approximately 1.5 million clones, under 99% of them appearing once. The sequenced material came from naive CD4+ T cells sorted from blood. Subset defined: CD45RA+ positively selected. The origin of the receptors is a man aged 25-40 years in good health.

The rearrangement uses TRBV15 and TRBJ2-1, with 9 bases aligning to TRBD1. With V trimmed by 3 bases and J by 5 bases, 5 bases remained unmatched. The CDR3 runs 15 residues. Germline lookup yields CDR1 LNHNV and CDR2 YYDKDF (reference sequence). CDR3 region: CATSSRDRVHNEQFF. Written as DNA, the CDR3 is TGTGCCACCAGCAGCCGGGACAGGGTCCACAATGAGCAGTTCTTC.

This clone has a single count. This chain connects TRBV28 to TRBJ2-7, with a possible D match to TRBD1 (6 bases). The V end lost 10 bases, the J end lost 4 bases, and 14 bases lay between the germline ends. CDR1 is MDHEN and CDR2 is SYDVKM in the germline V gene. This CDR3 comprises 12 residues. CDR3 in amino acids: CATMRGLYEQYF. The DNA of the CDR3 is TGTGCCACAATGAGGGGGTTATACGAGCAGTACTTC.

The V gene is TRBV7-3, the J gene TRBJ2-1, with TRBD2 matching 9 bases. The CDR3 is 20 amino acids. Germline trimming cut 5 bases from V and 2 bases from J; bases unmatched to any gene: 19. Per germline, CDR1 SGHTA and CDR2 FQGTGA. CDR3 loop: CASSRRRGVAGASPYNEQFF. Here the CDR3 DNA reads TGTGCCAGCAGCCGACGAAGGGGGGTAGCGGGAGCGTCTCCCTACAATGAGCAGTTCTTC.

The rearrangement links TRBV28 to TRBJ1-4; D gene uncertain. The V end was cut by 5 bases, the J end by 7 bases, with 5 bases between. Germline loops: CDR1 MDHEN, CDR2 SYDVKM. The CDR3 is 11 residues long. The CDR3 loop is CASSGVEKLFF. The DNA for the CDR3 is TGTGCCAGCAGTGGCGTTGAAAAACTGTTTTTT. Together with reference TRBV28 and TRBJ1-4, the CDR3 gives the full variable domain: DVKVTQSSRYLVKRTGEKVFLECVQDMDHENMFWYRQDPGLGLRLIYFSYDVKMKEKGDIPEGYSVSREKKERFSLILESASTNQTSMYLCASSGVEKLFFGSGTQLSVL.

V gene TRBV9 combines with J gene TRBJ2-7, with a weak D call TRBD2 (6 bases). Germline V gene data show CDR1 as SGDLS and CDR2 as YYNGEE. V dropped 4 bases and J dropped 4 bases, with 15 bases sitting between them. The CDR3 consists of 14 residues. The CDR3 region is CASSPRGADYEQYF. The CDR3 DNA follows: TGTGCCAGCAGCCCCCGCGGGGCGGATTACGAGCAGTACTTC.

V is TRBV11-2 and J is TRBJ2-7; D is undetermined. The CDR3 sequence is 16 residues long. Germline V gene lookup returns CDR1 SGHAT and CDR2 FQNNGV. The V and J ends lost 3 bases and 4 bases respectively, with 19 bases between them. The CDR3 sequence: CASSLGPGLVLYEQYF. CDR3 nucleotides: TGTGCCAGCAGCTTGGGTCCAGGTTTGGTATTGTACGAGCAGTACTTC. Full variable domain (missing parts from reference TRBV11-2 and TRBJ2-7): EAGVAQSPRYKIIEKRQSVAFWCNPISGHATLYWYQQILGQGPKLLIQFQNNGVVDDSQLPKDRFSAERLKGVDSTLKIQPAKLEDSAVYLCASSLGPGLVLYEQYFGPGTRLTVT.

The chain employs TRBV19 and TRBJ2-7, with D possibly being TRBD2 (6 bases). The CDR3 has 16 residues. V was pared by 1 base and J by 0 bases, with 13 bases between. Per the germline V gene, CDR1 is LNHDA and CDR2 is SQIVND (reference sequence). The CDR3 sequence: CASSIVGTGVSYEQYF. As DNA, the CDR3 is TGTGCCAGTAGTATAGTGGGGACGGGAGTCTCCTACGAGCAGTACTTC.